The TCR beta chain described here comes from a study of T-cell reconstitution after alpha-beta-depleted transplantation in children. Regarding this clonotype: Sequence at one end of the junction differs from germline and may be a read error.

Unique molecular identifiers were built into the TCRbeta library. TCRdb re-analysed the PCR reads in MiXCR, keeping a single row per CDR3 protein. The repertoire holds some 550,000 distinct CDR3 sequences, under 30% seen once, with 11% to 15% in the top ten. From germline, CDR1 is DFQATT and CDR2 SNEGSKA (reference sequence). The length of the CDR3 is 12 residues. Sample: PBMCs, mostly from graft donor cells, taken 360 days after TCRalphabeta/CD19-depleted stem cell transplant. This chain connects TRBV20-1 to TRBJ2-4, with 9 bases fitting TRBD1. The receptor comes from a boy younger than two who had a stem cell transplant for acute myeloid leukemia, so the T cells may come from the graft donor. The CDR3 reads CSAQGQGRIHYF. The CDR3 DNA reads TGCAGTGCCCAGGGACAGGGCAGGATTCACTACTTC.